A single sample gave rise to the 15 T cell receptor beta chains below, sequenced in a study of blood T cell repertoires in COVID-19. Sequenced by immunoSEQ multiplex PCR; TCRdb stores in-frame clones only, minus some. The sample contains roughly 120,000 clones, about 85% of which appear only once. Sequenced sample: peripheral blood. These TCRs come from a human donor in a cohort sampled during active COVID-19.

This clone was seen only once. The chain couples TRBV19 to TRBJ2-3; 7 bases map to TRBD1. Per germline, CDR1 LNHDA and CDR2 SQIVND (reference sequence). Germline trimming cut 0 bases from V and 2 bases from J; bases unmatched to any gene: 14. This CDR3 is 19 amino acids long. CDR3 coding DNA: TGTGCCAGTAGTATAGATCTGCGACTGGGACAGCACTACACAGATACGCAGTATTTT. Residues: CASSIDLRLGQHYTDTQYF.

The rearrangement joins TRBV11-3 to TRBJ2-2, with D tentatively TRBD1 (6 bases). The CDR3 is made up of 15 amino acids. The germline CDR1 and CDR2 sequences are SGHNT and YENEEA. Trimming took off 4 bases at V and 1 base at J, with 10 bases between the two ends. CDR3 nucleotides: TGTGCCAGCAGCTCCGGGACACAGAACACCGGGGAGCTGTTTTTT. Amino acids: CASSSGTQNTGELFF.

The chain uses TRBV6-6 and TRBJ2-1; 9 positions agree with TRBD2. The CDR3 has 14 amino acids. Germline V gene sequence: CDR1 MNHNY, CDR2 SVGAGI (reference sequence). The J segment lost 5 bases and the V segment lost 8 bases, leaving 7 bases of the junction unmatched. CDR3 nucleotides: TGTGCCAGCGGACGGACTAGCGCCAACAATGAGCAGTTCTTC. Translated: CASGRTSANNEQFF.

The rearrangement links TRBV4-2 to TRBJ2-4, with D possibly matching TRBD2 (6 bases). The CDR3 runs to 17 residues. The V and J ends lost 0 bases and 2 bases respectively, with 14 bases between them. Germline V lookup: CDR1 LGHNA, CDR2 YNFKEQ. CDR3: CASSQDGPTSTKNIQYF. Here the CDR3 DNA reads TGTGCCAGCAGCCAAGATGGACCAACTAGCACCAAAAACATTCAGTACTTC.

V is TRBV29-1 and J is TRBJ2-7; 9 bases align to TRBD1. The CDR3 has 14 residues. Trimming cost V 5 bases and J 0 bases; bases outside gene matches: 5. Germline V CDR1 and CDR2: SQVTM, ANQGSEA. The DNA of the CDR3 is TGCAGCGTTCTAGACAGGGGGTTCTCCTACGAGCAGTACTTC. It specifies CSVLDRGFSYEQYF.

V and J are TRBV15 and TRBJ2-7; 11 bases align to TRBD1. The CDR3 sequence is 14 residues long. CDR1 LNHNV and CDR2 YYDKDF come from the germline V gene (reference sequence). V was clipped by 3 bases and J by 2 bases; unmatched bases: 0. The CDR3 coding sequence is TGTGCCACCAGCAGGGGACAGGGGGCCTACGAGCAGTACTTC. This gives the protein CATSRGQGAYEQYF.

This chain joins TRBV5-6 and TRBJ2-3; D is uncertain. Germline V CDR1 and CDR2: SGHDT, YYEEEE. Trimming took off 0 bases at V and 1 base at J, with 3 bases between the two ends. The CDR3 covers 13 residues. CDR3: CASSLAGTDTQYF. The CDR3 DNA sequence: TGTGCCAGCAGCTTGGCAGGCACAGATACGCAGTATTTT.

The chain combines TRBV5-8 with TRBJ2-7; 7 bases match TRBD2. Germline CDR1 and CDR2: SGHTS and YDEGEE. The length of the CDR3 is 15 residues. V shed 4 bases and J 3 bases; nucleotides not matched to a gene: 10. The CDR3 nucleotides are TGTGCCAGCAGCGGGGGGGTGAGAGGGTTCTACGAGCAGTACTTC. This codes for CASSGGVRGFYEQYF.

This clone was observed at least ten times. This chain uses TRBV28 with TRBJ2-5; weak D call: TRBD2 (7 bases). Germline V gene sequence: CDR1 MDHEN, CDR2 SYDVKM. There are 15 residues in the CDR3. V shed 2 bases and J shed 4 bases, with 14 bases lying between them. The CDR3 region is CASSLGGPGGETQYF. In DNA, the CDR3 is TGTGCCAGCAGTTTAGGGGGGCCGGGAGGAGAGACCCAGTACTTC.

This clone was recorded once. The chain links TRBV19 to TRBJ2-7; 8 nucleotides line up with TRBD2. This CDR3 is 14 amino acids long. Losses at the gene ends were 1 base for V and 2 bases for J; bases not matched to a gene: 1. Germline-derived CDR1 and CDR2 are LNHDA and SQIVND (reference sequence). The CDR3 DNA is TGTGCCAGTAGTATAGCGGGAGGGCCCTACGAGCAGTACTTC. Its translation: CASSIAGGPYEQYF.

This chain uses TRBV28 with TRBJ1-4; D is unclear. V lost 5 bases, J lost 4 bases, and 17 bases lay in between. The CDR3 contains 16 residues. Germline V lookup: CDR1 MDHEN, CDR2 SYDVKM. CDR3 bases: TGTGCCAGCAGTACCAGGACGGGAGGTAGTAATGAAAAACTGTTTTTT. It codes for CASSTRTGGSNEKLFF.

The CDR3 region is CASSVGVRREETQYF. CDR3 bases: TGTGCCAGCAGCGTAGGGGTCAGGAGGGAAGAGACCCAGTACTTC. The chain is built from TRBV9 and TRBJ2-5, with D possibly being TRBD2 (6 bases). Per the germline V gene, CDR1 is SGDLS and CDR2 is YYNGEE. Trimming left V 0 bases short and J 3 bases short, with 12 bases between. The CDR3 runs 15 residues.

The CDR3 sequence is CASSQGGQGMDTGELFF. The CDR3 DNA follows: TGCGCCAGCAGCCAAGGGGGGCAGGGGATGGACACCGGGGAGCTGTTTTTT. The J gene is TRBJ2-2, the V gene TRBV4-1, with a weak D call TRBD1 (6 bases). The CDR3 length is 17 residues. The V gene lost 1 base and the J gene lost 3 bases, with 15 bases spanning the gap. CDR1 is MGHRA and CDR2 is YSYEKL in the germline V gene.

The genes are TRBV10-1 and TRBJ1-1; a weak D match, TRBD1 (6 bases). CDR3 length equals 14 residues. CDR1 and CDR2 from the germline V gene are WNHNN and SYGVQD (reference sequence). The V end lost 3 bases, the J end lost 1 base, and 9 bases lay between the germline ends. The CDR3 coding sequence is TGCGCCAGCAGTGAAGGGACACGGAACACTGAAGCTTTCTTT. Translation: CASSEGTRNTEAFF.

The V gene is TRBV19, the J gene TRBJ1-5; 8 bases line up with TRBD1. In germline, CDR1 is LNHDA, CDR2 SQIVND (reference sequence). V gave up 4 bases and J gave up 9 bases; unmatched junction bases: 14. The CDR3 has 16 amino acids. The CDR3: CASSTYGQGQDPPQHF. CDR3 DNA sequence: TGTGCCAGTAGTACCTACGGACAGGGCCAAGATCCGCCCCAGCATTTT.